Listed below are T cell receptor beta chains from one sample, sequenced in a study of beta chain features in type 1 diabetes. Libraries were prepared by immunoSEQ multiplex PCR; TCRdb keeps only in-frame clonotypes and omits some of them. The profile shows 900,000 or so clones, about a sixth of them singletons. The specimen was naive CD4+ T cells from blood. Every receptor here comes from a woman between 18 and 29 years old in good health. Both conserved end residues are part of each CDR3. Each record gives: D gene, V gene, J gene, clone size, CDR3 DNA, CDR3 protein. D genes are given only for firm matches. Size is stated for part of the rows, as once, few or many counts, or as a class when the clone is expanded.

D: TRBD1
V: TRBV28
J: TRBJ2-1
size: few
DNA: TGTGCCAGCAGCCCTGGGGGACAGAATGAGCAGTTCTTC
CDR3: CASSPGGQNEQFF

D: .
V: TRBV10-3
J: TRBJ1-2
size: few
DNA: TGTGCCATCAGTGATAGCGGGATGATCTATGGCTACACCTTC
CDR3: CAISDSGMIYGYTF

D: .
V: TRBV19
J: TRBJ1-5
size: few
DNA: TGTGCCAGCTACCAACCGGGAAAGGAGCCCCAGCATTTT
CDR3: CASYQPGKEPQHF

D: .
V: TRBV6-6
J: TRBJ1-4
size: few
DNA: TGTGCCAGCAGTTACTCGTTATACGGCGACCATGAAAAACTGTTTTTT
CDR3: CASSYSLYGDHEKLFF

D: .
V: TRBV4-3
J: TRBJ2-4
size: .
DNA: TGCGCCAGCAGCCAAGACCGGGGGATTCGGTGGGCCAAAAACATTCAGTACTTC
CDR3: CASSQDRGIRWAKNIQYF

D: .
V: TRBV5-1
J: TRBJ2-1
size: few
DNA: TGCGCCAGCAGACGTACAGGGTTCGCCTACAATGAGCAGTTCTTC
CDR3: CASRRTGFAYNEQFF

D: .
V: TRBV18
J: TRBJ1-1
size: .
DNA: TGTGCCAGCTCACCACAGGGGAACACTGAAGCTTTCTTT
CDR3: CASSPQGNTEAFF

D: TRBD1
V: TRBV7-9
J: TRBJ2-3
size: .
DNA: TGTGCCAGCAGCTTTATACAGGGGGCAGATACGCAGTATTTT
CDR3: CASSFIQGADTQYF

D: TRBD1
V: TRBV4-3
J: TRBJ2-1
size: few
DNA: TGCGCCAGCAGTCCCGGGACAGGTGCGATTACATTCGAGCAGTTCTTC
CDR3: CASSPGTGAITFEQFF

D: .
V: TRBV4-3
J: TRBJ2-3
size: .
DNA: TGCGCCAGCAGCCAAGATCCCCAAATGGGTTATACGCAGTATTTT
CDR3: CASSQDPQMGYTQYF

D: .
V: TRBV28
J: TRBJ1-4
size: few
DNA: TGTGCCAGCAGTTTTGGAGGGTTAGGCGAAAAACTGTTTTTT
CDR3: CASSFGGLGEKLFF

D: .
V: TRBV11-3
J: TRBJ2-7
size: .
DNA: TGTGCCAGCAGCTTATTAAGGAGCCCCTACGAGCAGTACTTC
CDR3: CASSLLRSPYEQYF

D: TRBD2
V: TRBV28
J: TRBJ2-7
size: .
DNA: TGTGCCAGCAGTGGTAGCGGGAGGCCGTCCTACGAGCAGTACTTC
CDR3: CASSGSGRPSYEQYF

D: TRBD2
V: TRBV7-2
J: TRBJ2-1
size: few
DNA: TGTGCCAGCAGCTTAGGGACTAGCGGGAGATCGAATGAGCAGTTCTTC
CDR3: CASSLGTSGRSNEQFF

D: .
V: TRBV2
J: TRBJ2-7
size: .
DNA: TGTGCCAGCAGTGAAGCGGGTCAGAGCTACGAGCAGTACTTC
CDR3: CASSEAGQSYEQYF

D: TRBD2
V: TRBV7-6
J: TRBJ2-1
size: .
DNA: TGTGCCAGCAGCTTAGGGCCACTAGCGGTTTACAATGAGCAGTTCTTC
CDR3: CASSLGPLAVYNEQFF

D: TRBD1
V: TRBV4-2
J: TRBJ2-5
size: few
DNA: TGTGCCAGCAGCCACACCCCGGGCCGGGACAGCCAAGAGACCCAGTACTTC
CDR3: CASSHTPGRDSQETQYF

D: TRBD1
V: TRBV11-3
J: TRBJ2-1
size: .
DNA: TGTGCCAGCAGCTTGACAGGGGACTACAATGAGCAGTTCTTC
CDR3: CASSLTGDYNEQFF

D: .
V: TRBV10-3
J: TRBJ2-7
size: .
DNA: TGTGCCATCAGTAGGAGGGAAGGGGCCCACGAGCAGTACTTC
CDR3: CAISRREGAHEQYF

D: .
V: TRBV5-4
J: TRBJ1-2
size: few
DNA: TGTGCCAGCAGCTTGTTAGCGGGCCCCTATGGCTACACCTTC
CDR3: CASSLLAGPYGYTF

D: .
V: TRBV18
J: TRBJ2-7
size: .
DNA: TGTGCCAGCTCACCAATCTACTCGAGGGCATACGAGCAGTACTTC
CDR3: CASSPIYSRAYEQYF

D: TRBD1
V: TRBV4-3
J: TRBJ2-7
size: .
DNA: TGCGCCAGCAGCCAAGAGAGATGGAAACAGGGGGCCCACGAGCAGTACTTC
CDR3: CASSQERWKQGAHEQYF

D: .
V: TRBV18
J: TRBJ2-3
size: once
DNA: TGTGCCAGCTCACCAGCCAGGCCTCGCATGGTAGATACGCGGTATTTT
CDR3: CASSPARPRMVDTRYF

D: .
V: TRBV2
J: TRBJ1-2
size: .
DNA: TGTGCCAGCAGTGTGAGGGGAGCTAACTATGGCTACACCTTC
CDR3: CASSVRGANYGYTF

D: .
V: TRBV19
J: TRBJ2-7
size: once
DNA: TGTGCCAGTAGTGTCTCGGTGACAGAACTAACCTACGAGCAGTACTTC
CDR3: CASSVSVTELTYEQYF

D: .
V: TRBV27
J: TRBJ1-1
size: .
DNA: TGTGCCAGCAGTTTACGGCGGATGAACACTGAAGCTTTCTTT
CDR3: CASSLRRMNTEAFF

D: .
V: TRBV19
J: TRBJ2-5
size: .
DNA: TGTGCCAGTAGTATCGGGTCAGCGTCGGAGACCCAGTACTTC
CDR3: CASSIGSASETQYF

D: .
V: TRBV6-1
J: TRBJ2-6
size: few
DNA: TGTGCCAGCAGTGAAGGCGTGAGGGCTGCTGGGGCCAACGTCCTGACTTTC
CDR3: CASSEGVRAAGANVLTF

D: .
V: TRBV5-4
J: TRBJ2-5
size: few
DNA: TGTGCCAGCAGCACACAGGGTAGCCAAGAGACCCAGTACTTC
CDR3: CASSTQGSQETQYF

D: .
V: TRBV27
J: TRBJ2-1
size: few
DNA: TGTGCCAGCGGTAGCCGTATTAGCCCGACAAGTGAGCAGTTCTTC
CDR3: CASGSRISPTSEQFF

D: .
V: TRBV28
J: TRBJ2-7
size: .
DNA: TGTGCCAGCAGTACGCGCGACGAGCAGTACTTC
CDR3: CASSTRDEQYF